What follows describes a single T cell receptor beta chain. Which antigen it targets is not known. No base-level quality is on record; no much larger clone is a single base apart. To sequence the TCRbeta CDR3 region, genomic DNA was isolated from the sorted cells. The immunoSEQ Assay was used to sequence the TCRbeta CDR3 regions. This immuneACCESS table, as held by TCRdb, lists in-frame sequences with V and J called but not all clones. Of the missing ones, under half trace to an unresolved V gene in checked studies; the others have no known cause. The sample table lists about 140,000 clones, about nine tenths of them with a count of one. The ten biggest clones cover around 1% of the sample. The trial excluded patients who had a history of autoimmune disease or who were on systemic immunosuppression. Peripheral blood for TCR sequencing was drawn from every dose cohort at baseline, at cycle 4 day 1 and at cycle 7 day 1. The samples were taken from a phase I, first-in-human, multicenter, open-label dose-escalation trial of ivuxolimab. Adults with locally advanced or metastatic melanoma, renal cell, hepatocellular, or head and neck squamous cell carcinoma were enrolled in the trial. CD4+ and CD8+ T cells were sorted separately from peripheral blood before TCR sequencing.

The data originate from a study of OX40 agonist ivuxolimab in advanced cancers. Broadly, across the study: Ivuxolimab was a fully human IgG2 agonistic monoclonal antibody targeting the costimulatory receptor OX40 (CD134). Intravenous ivuxolimab was administered to patients every 2 weeks at six dose levels: 0.01, 0.1, 0.3, 1.5, 3 and 10 mg/kg. Among the 50 to 55 dose-escalation patients, about 20 had hepatocellular carcinoma, roughly 15 melanoma, 9 renal cell carcinoma and 9 head and neck cancer. In the dose-escalation cohort, 70% to 90% of patients were male, and the mean age was around 60 years with a range of about 20 to 80. Prior anti-PD-1, anti-PD-L1 or anti-CTLA-4 therapy was permitted, and approximately 42% of dose-escalation patients had received checkpoint inhibitors. Partial responses occurred in three dose-escalation patients, of whom one had hepatocellular carcinoma and two had cutaneous melanoma. Peripheral TCRbeta sequencing was intended to test whether TCR sequence diversity was altered and clonal T-cell expansion was caused by ivuxolimab. The paper describes the monotherapy dose-escalation part (N of about 54 patients) of the phase I trial of ivuxolimab.

On the study overall, not on this receptor specifically: At doses of 0.1 to 3.0 mg/kg, clonal expansion of both CD4+ and CD8+ T cells in blood was seen between baseline and week 6. After ivuxolimab, expanded clones were on average more numerous among CD8+ T cells than among CD4+ T cells. Which antigens the clonally expanded peripheral T cells were specific for was not determined. In partial responders in the 0.1-3.0 mg/kg groups, normalized peripheral clonal expansion was found to be among the lowest, especially among CD8+ T cells. Low levels of normalized T-cell clonal expansion were also seen in some patients who did not respond.

The sample consisted of CD4+ or CD8+ T cells sorted from blood, taken in a trial of the OX40 agonist ivuxolimab. This sequence originates from an adult with an advanced solid tumor such as melanoma, head and neck, liver or kidney cancer.

The DNA is as follows: TGTGCCAGCCGGACAGGACAAAGTGGAACTGAAGCTTTCTTT. This yields the protein CASRTGQSGTEAFF. Here the chain combines TRBV2 and TRBJ1-1; 7 central bases correspond to TRBD1. The germline V gene encodes CDR1 SNHLY and CDR2 FYNNEI. Inclusive of the bounding cysteine and phenylalanine, the CDR3 is 14 residues long. The sequence is cut down to CDR3 DNA, 42 bases in frame from base 1. Germline trimming: 8 bases from V, 5 bases from J; junction bases outside gene matches: 11.